This TCR beta chain appears in the sequencing data of a study of T-cell memory formation after mild COVID-19. TCRdb fed the 5' RACE reads into MiXCR, producing one record per CDR3 protein. This table has tens of thousands of distinct CDR3 sequences, roughly 7.2% appearing once. The CDR3 loop spans 14 amino acids. Trimming pared 0 bases from V and 4 bases from J, leaving 7 bases between. Germline V lookup: CDR1 SGHDT, CDR2 YYEEEE. In its sample, this clonotype was seen a few times. Sequenced sample: PBMCs or a T cell subset sorted from them (not recorded which). The chain employs TRBV5-6 and TRBJ2-2; maybe TRBD2 (5 bases). This TCR was recovered from a man between 18 and 29 years old who had mild COVID-19 (a few samples of this study predate the infection). Cell type and time point are not known. CDR3 coding DNA: TGTGCCAGCAGCTTGGCGGGGTCCACCGGGGAGCTGTTTTTT. Its translation: CASSLAGSTGELFF.